Many counts were recorded for the clone carrying this T cell receptor beta chain. This entry is derived from a study of T cells in Graves' hyperthyroidism and ophthalmopathy. With 4 bases removed from V and 5 bases from J, the gap between germline ends came to 6 bases. The CDR3 runs to 11 residues. Germline values: CDR1 SGHRS, CDR2 YFSETQ. These patients, aged 18 to 65, had recently diagnosed hyperthyroidism lasting under 2 months. TCR beta CDR3 region amplification was performed from RNA transcripts. An initial round of RT-PCR targeting the TCR CDR3 relied on the HTBI primer set. TCRdb reprocessed the multiplex PCR reads with MiXCR, giving one entry per CDR3 protein. The sample gives fewer than 110,000 distinct CDR3 sequences, roughly 15% of which show up once; less than 50% is in the top ten.

Sequencing was done on a sample of blood. The chain couples TRBV5-1 to TRBJ2-5, with D maybe TRBD2 (5 bases). This TCR was sampled from a woman aged 50 to 60 with Graves' hyperthyroidism. CDR3 region: CASSPGETQYF. The DNA for the CDR3 is TGCGCCAGCAGCCCGGGGGAGACCCAGTACTTC.